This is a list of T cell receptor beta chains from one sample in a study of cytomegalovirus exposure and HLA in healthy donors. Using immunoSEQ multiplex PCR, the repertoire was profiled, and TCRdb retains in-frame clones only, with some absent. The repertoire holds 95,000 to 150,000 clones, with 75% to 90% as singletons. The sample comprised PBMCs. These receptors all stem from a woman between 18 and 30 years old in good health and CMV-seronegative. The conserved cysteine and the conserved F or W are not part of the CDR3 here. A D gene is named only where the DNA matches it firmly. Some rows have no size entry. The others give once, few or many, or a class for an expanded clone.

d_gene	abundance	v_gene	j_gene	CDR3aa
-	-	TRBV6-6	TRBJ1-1	ASSYAGPRNEAF
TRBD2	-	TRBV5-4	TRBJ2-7	ASRQRLADEQY
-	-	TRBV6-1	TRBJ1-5	ASSSQGRNQPQH
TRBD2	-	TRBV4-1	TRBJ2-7	ASSHIGRTSGRRGEQY
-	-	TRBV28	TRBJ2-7	ASSLGRGVDEQY
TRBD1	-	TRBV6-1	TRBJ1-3	ASSDLTGGLNTIY
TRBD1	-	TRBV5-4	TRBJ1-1	ASSLFTFTGEIMNTEAF
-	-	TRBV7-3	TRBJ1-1	ASSQGQSEAF
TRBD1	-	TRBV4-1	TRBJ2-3	ASSHDRGQGTDTQY
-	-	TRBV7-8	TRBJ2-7	ASSLSAVDPFSSYEQY
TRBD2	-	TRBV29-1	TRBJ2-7	SVEDPLAVSGYEQY
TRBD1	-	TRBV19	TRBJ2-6	ASKETGAPGANVLT
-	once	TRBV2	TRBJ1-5	ASWGPDRLRSNQPQH
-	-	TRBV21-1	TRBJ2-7	ASSAWGQVGSYEQY